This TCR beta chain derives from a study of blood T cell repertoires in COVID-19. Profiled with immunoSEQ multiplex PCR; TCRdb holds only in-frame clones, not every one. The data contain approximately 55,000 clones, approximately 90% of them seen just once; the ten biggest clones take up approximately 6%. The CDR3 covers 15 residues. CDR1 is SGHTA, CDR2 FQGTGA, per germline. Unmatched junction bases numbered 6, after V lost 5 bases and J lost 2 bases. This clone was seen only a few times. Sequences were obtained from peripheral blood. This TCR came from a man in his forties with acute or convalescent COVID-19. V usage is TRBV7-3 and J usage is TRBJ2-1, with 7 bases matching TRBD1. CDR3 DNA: TGTGCCAGCAGCCGACGACAGGGAACCTACAATGAGCAGTTCTTC. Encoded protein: CASSRRQGTYNEQFF.